Shown below are 29 T cell receptor beta chains from a single sample sequenced in a study of response to subunit inactivated influenza vaccine. TCRdb reanalysed the RT-PCR reads using MiXCR and keeps one entry per CDR3 protein. The table records 300,000 to 350,000 distinct CDR3 sequences, approximately 21% of them present only once. Sequencing was performed on PBMCs from blood, taken about 20 months after vaccination. Receptor source: a man between 50 and 75 years old who received an inactivated influenza vaccine.

In its sample, this clonotype was seen a few times. The gene calls are TRBV3-1 and TRBJ2-1, with 16 bases matching TRBD2. The CDR3 length is 17 residues. Germline V lookup: CDR1 LGHDT, CDR2 YNNKEL (reference sequence). The trim removed 4 bases at V and 4 bases at J, leaving 4 bases unmatched. The CDR3: CASSPGLAGGPYNEQFF. In nucleotides, the CDR3 is TGTGCCAGCAGCCCGGGACTAGCGGGAGGGCCGTACAATGAGCAGTTCTTC.

This clonotype appeared a few times. The V call is TRBV20-1, the J call TRBJ1-5; 7 bases are shared with TRBD1. CDR3 length equals 16 residues. Germline CDR1 and CDR2: DFQATT and SNEGSKA (reference sequence). The junction had 5 bases not matched to a gene; V was cut back by 0 bases and J by 0 bases. CDR3 sequence (DNA): TGCAGTGCTAGAGAGGTGGGACAGCTTAGCAATCAGCCCCAGCATTTT. Translation: CSAREVGQLSNQPQHF.

The chain couples TRBV7-2 to TRBJ2-1; TRBD2 matches at 10 bases. CDR1 and CDR2 from the germline V gene are SGHTA and FQGNSA. Trimming cost V 2 bases and J 3 bases; bases outside gene matches: 4. The CDR3 consists of 16 residues. This CDR3 is CASSLSSGGVYNEQFF. The CDR3 DNA is TGTGCCAGCAGCTTATCTAGCGGGGGCGTCTACAATGAGCAGTTCTTC. Using reference TRBV7-2 and TRBJ2-1 for the parts outside the CDR3, the full variable domain is GAGVSQSPSNKVTEKGKDVELRCDPISGHTALYWYRQSLGQGLEFLIYFQGNSAPDKSGLPSDRFSAERTGGSVSTLTIQRTQQEDSAVYLCASSLSSGGVYNEQFFGPGTRLTVL.

The chain couples TRBV29-1 to TRBJ2-1, with D perhaps given as TRBD1 or TRBD2 (5 bases each). Trimming cost V 3 bases and J 0 bases, with 9 bases left between them. The CDR3 runs to 14 residues. Per germline, CDR1 SQVTM and CDR2 ANQGSEA. CDR3 in amino acids: CSVEQGTSYNEQFF. The CDR3 DNA follows: TGCAGCGTTGAGCAAGGGACCTCCTACAATGAGCAGTTCTTC.

This clonotype has more than one count but fewer than ten. CDR3: CATSDSSGTTGELFF. Here the CDR3 DNA reads TGTGCCACCAGTGATTCGTCAGGGACTACCGGGGAGCTGTTTTTT. The rearrangement uses TRBV24-1 and TRBJ2-2, with D perhaps matching TRBD2 (6 bases). The CDR3 extends over 15 amino acids. Germline lookup yields CDR1 KGHDR and CDR2 SFDVKD. V lost 2 bases and J 5 bases, leaving 11 bases between the germline ends.

This clonotype was counted a few times. CDR3: CASSHMLVRGPGELFF. The CDR3, as DNA: TGCGCCAGCAGTCACATGCTAGTGCGAGGGCCCGGGGAGCTGTTTTTT. The chain is built from TRBV23-1 and TRBJ2-2; tentative D call: TRBD2 (5 bases). TRBV23-1 is treated as an ORF (open reading frame) with a function not yet certain. V was cut by 3 bases and J by 6 bases, with 17 bases left in between. The CDR3 consists of 16 residues.

V usage is TRBV6-5 and J usage is TRBJ1-4; 9 bases line up with TRBD1. This CDR3 is built from 15 residues. CDR1 and CDR2 from the germline V gene are MNHEY and SVGAGI. Germline trimming cut 0 bases from V and 8 bases from J; bases unmatched to any gene: 4. The DNA for the CDR3 is TGTGCCAGCAGTTACTCAGGACAGGGGAACGAAAAACTGTTTTTT. Translating it yields CASSYSGQGNEKLFF.

The chain is built from TRBV20-1 and TRBJ2-3; TRBD2 matches 7 bases. The CDR3 runs to 16 residues. From germline, CDR1 is DFQATT and CDR2 SNEGSKA (reference sequence). The trim removed 3 bases at V and 0 bases at J, leaving 9 bases unmatched. The CDR3 reads CSASQGGSASTDTQYF. The CDR3 DNA is TGCAGTGCTAGTCAGGGCGGGAGTGCTAGCACAGATACGCAGTATTTT.

The chain links TRBV5-1 to TRBJ1-4; D might be TRBD1 (5 bases). Germline values: CDR1 SGHRS, CDR2 YFSETQ. V lost 4 bases, J lost 2 bases, and 12 bases lay in between. This CDR3 is built from 15 residues. CDR3 DNA: TGCGCCAGCAGCAAAGGGGCCGCCACTAATGAAAAACTGTTTTTT. Translating it yields CASSKGAATNEKLFF.

This rearrangement joins TRBV10-2 to TRBJ2-2; TRBD1 is a possible D gene (7 bases). The CDR3 has 16 amino acids. Trimming took off 6 bases at V and 8 bases at J, with 22 bases between the two ends. Germline lookup yields CDR1 WSHSY and CDR2 SAAADI. The CDR3 sequence is CASSDQWRGLSGELFF. CDR3 in DNA: TGCGCCAGCAGCGACCAGTGGAGGGGGCTATCGGGGGAGCTGTTTTTT.

V and J are TRBV12-3 or TRBV12-4 and TRBJ1-3; D is unclear. Trimming removed 7 bases from V and 2 bases from J, with 15 bases in between. The CDR3 length is 15 residues. CDR3 coding DNA: TGTGCCAGCATCCCAGGTCATGGAGCTGGAAACACCATATATTTT. Translation: CASIPGHGAGNTIYF.

This clonotype has just a few counts. The rearrangement joins TRBV12-3 or TRBV12-4 to TRBJ2-5; D unclear. This CDR3 is built from 14 residues. V gave up 1 base and J gave up 2 bases, with 8 bases separating them. The CDR3 DNA sequence: TGTGCCAGCAGTTTAGGGGCCATTCAAGAGACCCAGTACTTC. Encoded protein: CASSLGAIQETQYF.

The gene calls are TRBV10-1 and TRBJ2-5, with D possibly matching TRBD1 (7 bases). The germline V gene has CDR1 WNHNN and CDR2 SYGVQD (reference sequence). The CDR3 is 13 residues long. The V and J ends lost 8 bases and 1 base respectively, with 11 bases between them. The CDR3 reads CASGGDSQETQYF. The DNA for the CDR3 is TGCGCCAGCGGAGGGGACAGCCAAGAGACCCAGTACTTC.

In its sample, this clonotype was seen a few times. The chain links TRBV3-1 to TRBJ1-5; D is ambiguous. V was clipped by 3 bases and J by 1 base, with 7 bases between them. The V gene's germline CDR1 is LGHDT and CDR2 YNNKEL (reference sequence). The CDR3 is 14 residues long. The CDR3 nucleotides read TGTGCCAGCAGCCACGGTGGGAGCAATCAGCCCCAGCATTTT. Translation: CASSHGGSNQPQHF. Combining the CDR3 with reference TRBV3-1 and TRBJ1-5 gives the whole variable domain DTAVSQTPKYLVTQMGNDKSIKCEQNLGHDTMYWYKQDSKKFLKIMFSYNNKELIINETVPNRFSPKSPDKAHLNLHINSLELGDSAVYFCASSHGGSNQPQHFGDGTRLSIL.

The CDR3 DNA sequence: TGCAGCGGCGGCGGGGGTCCGGGACAGGGTAATGAAAAACTGTTTTTT. Amino acid sequence: CSGGGGPGQGNEKLFF. The V and J genes are TRBV29-1 and TRBJ1-4, with TRBD1 identical over 9 bases. The CDR3 sequence is 16 residues long. Unmatched junction bases numbered 13, after V lost 7 bases and J lost 4 bases. The V gene's germline CDR1 is SQVTM and CDR2 ANQGSEA.

This clonotype was counted a few times. The chain combines TRBV5-1 with TRBJ2-5, with a weak D call TRBD2 (6 bases). The length of the CDR3 is 14 residues. V lost 2 bases, J lost 2 bases, and 10 bases lay in between. Germline V gene lookup returns CDR1 SGHRS and CDR2 YFSETQ. The CDR3 loop is CASSFGGVQETQYF. The CDR3 DNA reads TGCGCCAGCAGCTTTGGAGGGGTACAAGAGACCCAGTACTTC.

The CDR3 DNA is TGCGCCAGCAGCGTGGCGGGACAGGGGTACAATGAGCAGTTCTTC. Translating it yields CASSVAGQGYNEQFF. This chain connects TRBV5-1 to TRBJ2-1; 10 nucleotides line up with TRBD1. V gave up 4 bases and J gave up 4 bases; unmatched junction bases: 5. The CDR3 totals 15 residues. Germline V CDR1 and CDR2: SGHRS, YFSETQ.

Here the CDR3 reads CASSWMWVEQFF. The CDR3 bases are TGTGCCAGCAGTTGGATGTGGGTTGAGCAGTTCTTC. V usage is TRBV6-2 or TRBV6-3 and J usage is TRBJ2-1; D is uncertain. The V gene lost 4 bases and the J gene lost 9 bases, with 10 bases spanning the gap. The CDR3 has 12 residues. The germline CDR1 and CDR2 sequences are MNHEY and SVGEGT.

CDR3 nucleotide sequence: TGTGCCAGCAGCTTACCTGGTCTGGGGAACACCGGGGAGCTGTTTTTT. Protein: CASSLPGLGNTGELFF. J is TRBJ2-2 and V is TRBV7-6; no reliable D call. This CDR3 has 16 amino acids. The germline CDR1 and CDR2 sequences are SGHVS and FNYEAQ. V was trimmed by 2 bases and J by 1 base, leaving 11 bases between them.

DNA for the CDR3: TGTGCCAGCAGCGTAGTGGGACAGGGGGCGTACAATGAGCAGTTCTTC. Protein sequence: CASSVVGQGAYNEQFF. The V and J genes are TRBV9 and TRBJ2-1; TRBD1 matches 12 bases. V dropped 0 bases and J dropped 4; count of bases not matched to a gene: 2. The germline CDR1 and CDR2 sequences are SGDLS and YYNGEE. This CDR3 is 16 amino acids long. Drawing the rest from reference TRBV9 and TRBJ2-1, the complete variable domain is DSGVTQTPKHLITATGQRVTLRCSPRSGDLSVYWYQQSLDQGLQFLIQYYNGEERAKGNILERFSAQQFPDLHSELNLSSLELGDSALYFCASSVVGQGAYNEQFFGPGTRLTVL.

This clonotype turned up a few times. The J gene is TRBJ1-2, the V gene TRBV19; 8 nucleotides align to TRBD1. The CDR3 covers 11 residues. The J segment lost 7 bases and the V segment lost 7 bases, leaving 2 bases of the junction unmatched. CDR1 is LNHDA, CDR2 SQIVND, per germline (reference sequence). This CDR3 reads CASTRGLGYTF. CDR3 DNA: TGTGCCAGTACCAGGGGGCTTGGCTACACCTTC.

CDR3 in DNA: TGTGCCAGCAGTATCTACAGGGGACAAGAGACCCAGTACTTC. It is translated as CASSIYRGQETQYF. This rearrangement joins TRBV12-3 or TRBV12-4 to TRBJ2-5, with 7 bases lining up with TRBD1. The CDR3 extends over 14 amino acids. Trimming cost V 5 bases and J 2 bases; bases outside gene matches: 5.

Regarding this clonotype: An end of the junction does not agree with germline; a read error may underlie this. The V call is TRBV2, the J call TRBJ2-3; TRBD2 matches 12 bases. Germline CDR1 and CDR2: SNHLY and FYNNEI. The length of the CDR3 is 18 residues. The CDR3, as DNA: TGTACCAGCAGTGATACTAGCGGGGGGCTTACGGTCGCAGATACGCAGTATTTT. Protein: CTSSDTSGGLTVADTQYF.

V is TRBV10-3 and J is TRBJ2-1, with 11 bases that match TRBD2. The CDR3 runs to 15 residues. CDR1 and CDR2 (germline): ENHRY, SYGVKD. V was pared by 4 bases and J by 6 bases, with 5 bases of the junction left unmatched. CDR3 in amino acids: CAISVAGGPSNEQFF. In nucleotides, the CDR3 is TGTGCCATCAGTGTAGCGGGGGGGCCCTCCAATGAGCAGTTCTTC.

This clonotype appeared many times. The chain is built from TRBV7-9 and TRBJ1-1, with unresolved D. Trimming pared 9 bases from V and 4 bases from J, leaving 9 bases between. This CDR3 has 11 amino acids. Per germline, CDR1 SEHNR and CDR2 FQNEAQ (reference sequence). Written as DNA, the CDR3 is TGTGCCAGTAACTGGGGCACTGAAGCTTTCTTT. This gives the protein CASNWGTEAFF.

The chain carries TRBV7-9 and TRBJ2-1; 10 nucleotides line up with TRBD2. The CDR3 runs 15 residues. V gave up 4 bases and J gave up 9 bases; unmatched junction bases: 9. CDR1 and CDR2 from the germline V gene are SEHNR and FQNEAQ (reference sequence). The CDR3, as DNA: TGTGCCAGCAGCTCTGAAGCGGGAGGGCTTTTTGAGCAGTTCTTC. Translated, it gives CASSSEAGGLFEQFF.

This clonotype was seen more than once but under ten times. This chain joins TRBV14 and TRBJ2-2; TRBD2 agrees at 10 bases. Germline loops: CDR1 SGHDN, CDR2 FVKESK. The CDR3 runs 18 residues. The trim removed 0 bases at V and 5 bases at J, leaving 9 bases unmatched. This chain's CDR3 is CASSQDRMLAGVTGELFF. CDR3 nucleotides: TGTGCCAGCAGCCAAGATCGGATGCTAGCGGGAGTAACCGGGGAGCTGTTTTTT.

The chain is built from TRBV20-1 and TRBJ2-1; D possibly matches TRBD1 or TRBD2 (5 bases each). This CDR3 has 13 residues. The germline CDR1 and CDR2 sequences are DFQATT and SNEGSKA (reference sequence). CDR3 in DNA: TGCAGCACAAGCGGTCCTGAGGGGAATGAGCAGTTCTTC. Its protein is CSTSGPEGNEQFF.

This clonotype was detected ten times or more. The CDR3 bases are TGTGCCAGCAGCTTAGATCGGGGGATTTCACCCCTCCACTTT. Translation gives CASSLDRGISPLHF. The chain is built from TRBV11-2 and TRBJ1-6; perhaps TRBD1 as D (5 bases). V was pared by 0 bases and J by 9 bases, with 9 bases between. CDR1 is SGHAT, CDR2 FQNNGV, per germline. The CDR3 covers 14 residues.